The 6 T cell receptor beta chains listed next were all sequenced from one sample in a study of CD8 T cells in Susac syndrome. Random hexamers were used to reverse transcribe an amount of about 0.45 to 1 ug RNA. TCRdb called the immunoSEQ multiplex PCR reads again in MiXCR, with one record for every CDR3 protein. This table has 100,000 to 150,000 distinct CDR3 sequences, over 85% appearing once. The sample consisted of CD8+ T cells from PBMCs. The receptors were gathered from a human donor with Susac syndrome.

V is TRBV12-3 or TRBV12-4 and J is TRBJ1-1; perhaps TRBD1 as D (5 bases). With 6 bases removed from V and 8 bases from J, the gap between germline ends came to 13 bases. The CDR3 length is 12 residues. The CDR3, as DNA: TGTGCCAGCAGCTGGGACCTTGGGGAAGCTTTCTTT. It is translated as CASSWDLGEAFF.

The chain recombines TRBV20-1 with TRBJ2-2, with TRBD1 as a possible D gene (5 bases). The length of the CDR3 is 15 residues. The germline V gene has CDR1 DFQATT and CDR2 SNEGSKA (reference sequence). The V and J ends lost 0 bases and 3 bases respectively, with 11 bases between them. The CDR3 is CSARDSGADTGELFF. DNA of the CDR3: TGCAGTGCTAGAGATAGTGGGGCGGACACCGGGGAGCTGTTTTTT.

The rearrangement joins TRBV7-9 to TRBJ1-1; 9 nucleotides agree with TRBD1. The CDR3 is made up of 13 amino acids. Unmatched junction bases numbered 5, after V lost 7 bases and J lost 5 bases. Germline assignment: CDR1 SEHNR and CDR2 FQNEAQ (reference sequence). The CDR3 protein is CASTDRGITEAFF. CDR3 bases: TGTGCCAGCACCGACAGGGGGATTACTGAAGCTTTCTTT.

The rearrangement uses TRBV12-5 and TRBJ2-7, with D unresolved. The CDR3 is 12 residues long. Germline V gene sequence: CDR1 LGHNT, CDR2 FRNRAP. V dropped 0 bases and J dropped 7 bases, with 7 bases sitting between them. The CDR3 here is CASGLVPREQYF. The CDR3 bases are TGTGCTAGTGGTTTGGTACCCCGGGAGCAGTACTTC. The full variable domain, its missing parts supplied by reference TRBV12-5 and TRBJ2-7, is DARVTQTPRHKVTEMGQEVTMRCQPILGHNTVFWYRQTMMQGLELLAYFRNRAPLDDSGMPKDRFSAEMPDATLATLKIQPSEPRDSAVYFCASGLVPREQYFGPGTRLTVT.

The chain joins TRBV5-1 to TRBJ2-2, with 8 bases aligning to TRBD2. This CDR3 has 16 amino acids. Germline assignment: CDR1 SGHRS and CDR2 YFSETQ. J lost 5 bases, V lost 4 bases, and 10 bases had no gene match. The CDR3: CASSPGGPSGTGELFF. The CDR3 DNA is TGCGCCAGCAGCCCGGGGGGGCCATCAGGGACCGGGGAGCTGTTTTTT.

The V call is TRBV20-1, the J call TRBJ2-1; perhaps TRBD1 as D (5 bases). Looked up from germline, CDR1 is DFQATT and CDR2 is SNEGSKA (reference sequence). V lost 6 bases and J 2 bases, leaving 17 bases between the germline ends. The CDR3 extends over 15 amino acids. This CDR3 reads CSALVPTGPYNEQFF. DNA of the CDR3: TGCAGTGCCTTAGTGCCAACAGGCCCCTACAATGAGCAGTTCTTC.